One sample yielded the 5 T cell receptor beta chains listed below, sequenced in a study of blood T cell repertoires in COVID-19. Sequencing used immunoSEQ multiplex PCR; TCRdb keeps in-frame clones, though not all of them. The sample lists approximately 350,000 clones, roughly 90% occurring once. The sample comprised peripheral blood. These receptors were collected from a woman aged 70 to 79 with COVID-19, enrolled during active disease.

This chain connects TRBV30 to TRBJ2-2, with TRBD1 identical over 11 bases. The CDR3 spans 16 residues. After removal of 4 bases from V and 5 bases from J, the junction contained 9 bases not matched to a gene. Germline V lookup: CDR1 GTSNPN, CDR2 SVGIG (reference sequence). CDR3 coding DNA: TGTGCCTGGAAAGGACAGGGGGCGAGTTGGACCGGGGAGCTGTTTTTT. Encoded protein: CAWKGQGASWTGELFF.

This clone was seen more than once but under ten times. CDR3 nucleotides: TGTGCCAGCAGTCTGTACAGGCCTGGAATATATCCTGGAAACACCATATATTTT. Encoded protein: CASSLYRPGIYPGNTIYF. The J gene is TRBJ1-3, the V gene TRBV27, with D perhaps TRBD1 (5 bases). This CDR3 region has 18 residues. Germline V gene sequence: CDR1 MNHEY, CDR2 SMNVEV (reference sequence). V gave up 5 bases and J gave up 2 bases, with 22 bases separating them.

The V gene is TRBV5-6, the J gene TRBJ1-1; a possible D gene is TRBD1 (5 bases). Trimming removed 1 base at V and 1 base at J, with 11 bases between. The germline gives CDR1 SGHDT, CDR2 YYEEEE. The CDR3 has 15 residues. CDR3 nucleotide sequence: TGTGCCAGCAGCTTGACGAACAGGCAGAACACTGAAGCTTTCTTT. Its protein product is CASSLTNRQNTEAFF.

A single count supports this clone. CDR3 DNA: TGTGCCAGCAGCCAAGACCCGGGGTCCGAAAAACTGTTTTTT. Translation gives CASSQDPGSEKLFF. The chain recombines TRBV3-1 (or the pseudogene TRBV3-2) with TRBJ1-4; D remains ambiguous. CDR3 length equals 14 residues. Trimming stripped 0 bases from V and 8 bases from J, with 10 bases between. CDR1 is LGHDT and CDR2 is YNNKEL in the germline V gene (reference sequence).

CDR3 sequence: CASSLVPQRRSGELFF. The CDR3 DNA sequence: TGTGCCAGCAGCTTAGTCCCCCAGCGGCGAAGCGGGGAGCTGTTTTTT. This chain links TRBV7-9 with TRBJ2-2, with a tentative D call TRBD2 (5 bases). Germline V CDR1 and CDR2: SEHNR, FQNEAQ (reference sequence). The V end lost 1 base, the J end lost 7 bases, and 16 bases lay between the germline ends. The CDR3 runs 16 residues.